This TCR beta chain is from a study of vaccination effects on CD4 cells after COVID-19. Pools of viral peptides were used by the ViraFEST assay to expand antigen-specific CD4+ T cells ahead of sequencing. The culture ran for less than 12 days, and then CD4+ T cells were isolated. The vaccine recipients had no prior SARS-CoV-2 infection, with negative nucleocapsid antibodies. Each culture had half its medium swapped for IL-2 medium on days 3 and 7. Per the germline V gene, CDR1 is LGHNA and CDR2 is YNFKEQ. The CDR3 covers 14 residues. V lost 8 bases and J 1 base, leaving 14 bases between the germline ends. This clone came up a few times. Its target is not known. TCRdb's copy holds only in-frame clones and misses some; the assay was immunoSEQ multiplex PCR. The profile shows 26,000 or so clones, around 75% of them singletons.

The material was CD4+ T cells from PBMCs cultured with HCoV-NL63 spike peptides, obtained before COVID-19 vaccination. This receptor was taken from a human donor who received a COVID-19 vaccine. The V and J genes are TRBV4-2 and TRBJ1-1; D is uncertain. The CDR3 region has the DNA TGTGCCAGCCAGCCAGGTGGCAAGAACACTGAAGCTTTCTTT. Translation: CASQPGGKNTEAFF.